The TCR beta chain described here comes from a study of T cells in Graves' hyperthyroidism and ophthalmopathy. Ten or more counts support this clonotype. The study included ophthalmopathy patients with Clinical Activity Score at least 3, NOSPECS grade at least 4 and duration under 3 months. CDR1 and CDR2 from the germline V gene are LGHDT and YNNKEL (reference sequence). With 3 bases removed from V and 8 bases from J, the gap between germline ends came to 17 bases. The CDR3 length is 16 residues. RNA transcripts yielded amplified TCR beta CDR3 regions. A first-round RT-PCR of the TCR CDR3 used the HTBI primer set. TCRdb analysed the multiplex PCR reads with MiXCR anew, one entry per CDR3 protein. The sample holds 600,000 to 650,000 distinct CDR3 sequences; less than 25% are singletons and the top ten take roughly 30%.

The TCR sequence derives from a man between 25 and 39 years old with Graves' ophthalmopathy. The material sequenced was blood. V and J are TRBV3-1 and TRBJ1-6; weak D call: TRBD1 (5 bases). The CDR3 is CASSQMGRSGDSPLHF. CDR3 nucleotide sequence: TGTGCCAGCAGCCAGATGGGACGTTCAGGCGATTCACCCCTCCACTTT.